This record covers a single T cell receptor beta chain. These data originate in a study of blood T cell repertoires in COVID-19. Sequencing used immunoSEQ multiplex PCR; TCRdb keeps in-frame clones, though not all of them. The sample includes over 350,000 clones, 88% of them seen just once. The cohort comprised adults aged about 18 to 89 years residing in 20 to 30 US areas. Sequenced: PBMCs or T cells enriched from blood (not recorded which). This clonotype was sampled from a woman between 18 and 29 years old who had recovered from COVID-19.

CDR3 in amino acids: CASSFGQPNEAFF. DNA of the CDR3: TGTGCCAGCAGTTTTGGGCAGCCCAATGAAGCTTTCTTT. J is TRBJ1-1 and V is TRBV12-3 or TRBV12-4, with D unclear. V was clipped by 3 bases and J by 7 bases, with 12 bases between them. CDR3 size: 13 residues.